This T cell receptor beta chain was found in a study of blood T cell repertoires in COVID-19. Overall study context: Sample material is recorded as cDNA or gDNA derived from T cells, B-cell-depleted T cells, or PBMCs.

Original processing methods: From reference gene primer amplification, estimates of nucleated cell counts were derived. Profiling relied on immunoSEQ multiplex PCR, and the TCRdb table lists in-frame clones only, not all of them. V and J calls and clone size are as listed in that table; D and trimming were resolved from the DNA. The table lists around 210,000 clones, about 89% of them singletons. Enrolled through a virtual design, the participants were between 18 and 89 years of age and came from under 30 US areas. The sequence was obtained from a woman aged 18-29 years who had recovered from COVID-19. Sequencing was performed on PBMCs or T cells enriched from blood (not recorded which).

CDR3 region: CASSYSGGTRNTEAFF. CDR3 in DNA: TGTGCCAGCAGTTACTCGGGCGGGACGCGCAACACTGAAGCTTTCTTT. The rearrangement uses TRBV6-5 and TRBJ1-1; the D gene is possibly TRBD1 (5 bases). V lost 0 bases and J 2 bases, leaving 13 bases between the germline ends. The CDR3 consists of 16 residues. Germline assignment: CDR1 MNHEY and CDR2 SVGAGI.